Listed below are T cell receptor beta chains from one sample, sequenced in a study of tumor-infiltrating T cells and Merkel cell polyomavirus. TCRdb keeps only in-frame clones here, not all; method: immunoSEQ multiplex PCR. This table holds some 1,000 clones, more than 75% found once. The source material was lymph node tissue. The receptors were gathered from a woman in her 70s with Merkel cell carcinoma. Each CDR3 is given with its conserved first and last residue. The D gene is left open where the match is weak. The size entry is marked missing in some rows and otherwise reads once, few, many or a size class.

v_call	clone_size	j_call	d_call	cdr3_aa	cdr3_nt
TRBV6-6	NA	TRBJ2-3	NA	CASSYTPATVDTQYF	TGTGCCAGCAGTTACACACCCGCGACAGTGGATACGCAGTATTTT
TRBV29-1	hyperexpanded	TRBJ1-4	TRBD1	CSVAGTGGSEKLFF	TGCAGCGTGGCCGGGACAGGGGGATCTGAAAAACTGTTTTTT
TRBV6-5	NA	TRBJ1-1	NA	CASSYKKNTEAFF	TGTGCCAGCAGTTATAAAAAGAACACTGAAGCTTTCTTT
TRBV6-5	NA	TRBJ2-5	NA	CASNLRAGYQETQYF	TGTGCCAGCAATCTACGTGCGGGGTACCAAGAGACCCAGTACTTC
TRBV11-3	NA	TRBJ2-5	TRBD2	CASSLRRAGGYQETQYF	TGTGCCAGCAGCTTACGTCGAGCGGGAGGGTACCAAGAGACCCAGTACTTC
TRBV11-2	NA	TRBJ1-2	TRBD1	CASSLGQYWGYTF	TGTGCCAGCAGCTTGGGACAGTACTGGGGCTACACCTTC
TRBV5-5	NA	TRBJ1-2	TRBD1	CASSRRDRENYGYTF	TGTGCCAGCAGCCGCCGGGACAGGGAGAACTATGGCTACACCTTC
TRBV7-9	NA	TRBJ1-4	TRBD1	CASSPGQNEKLFF	TGTGCCAGCAGCCCGGGACAGAATGAAAAACTGTTTTTT
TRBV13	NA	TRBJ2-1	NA	CASSLVQGISYNEQFF	TGTGCCAGCAGCTTAGTGCAGGGGATCTCCTACAATGAGCAGTTCTTC
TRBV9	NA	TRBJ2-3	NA	CASSGPRETWTDTQYF	TGTGCCAGCAGCGGCCCCCGGGAAACGTGGACAGATACGCAGTATTTT
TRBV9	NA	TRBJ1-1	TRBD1	CASSVEGTGDTEAFF	TGTGCCAGCAGCGTAGAGGGGACAGGGGACACTGAAGCTTTCTTT
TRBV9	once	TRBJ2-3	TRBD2	CASSDGLAGGLVDTQYF	TGTGCCAGCAGTGACGGACTAGCGGGAGGTCTGGTAGATACGCAGTATTTT
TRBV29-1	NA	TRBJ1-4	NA	CSVEDRRGEKLFF	TGCAGCGTTGAAGACCGGCGGGGTGAAAAACTGTTTTTT
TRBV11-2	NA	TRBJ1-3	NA	CASSLGQVFSGNTIYF	TGTGCCAGCAGCCTTGGGCAGGTATTCTCTGGAAACACCATATATTTT
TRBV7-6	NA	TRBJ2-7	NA	CASSLGYNSYEQYF	TGTGCCAGCAGCTTAGGGTATAATAGTTACGAGCAGTACTTC
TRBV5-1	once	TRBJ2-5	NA	CASSLESGRETQYF	TGCGCCAGCAGCTTGGAATCAGGGAGGGAGACCCAGTACTTC
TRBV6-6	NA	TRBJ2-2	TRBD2	CATAEREADTGELFF	TGTGCCACCGCTGAGCGGGAGGCAGACACCGGGGAGCTGTTTTTT
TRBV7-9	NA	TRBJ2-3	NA	CASSLTADTQYF	TGTGCCAGCAGTTTGACAGCAGATACGCAGTATTTT
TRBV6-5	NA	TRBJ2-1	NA	CATTTDYNEQFF	TGTGCCACTACGACAGACTACAATGAGCAGTTCTTC
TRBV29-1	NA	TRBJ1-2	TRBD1	CSVGGQGEGYTF	TGCAGCGTCGGGGGACAGGGGGAAGGCTACACCTTC
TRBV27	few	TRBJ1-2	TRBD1	CASSAGTGGLYGYTF	TGTGCCAGCAGTGCCGGGACAGGGGGCCTCTATGGCTACACCTTC
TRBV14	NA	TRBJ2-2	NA	CASSFRGPGELFF	TGTGCCAGCAGCTTCAGGGGCCCCGGGGAGCTGTTTTTT
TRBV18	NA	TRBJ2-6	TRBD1	CASSPDRVGSPGANVLTF	TGTGCCAGCTCACCGGACAGGGTAGGCAGCCCCGGGGCCAACGTCCTGACTTTC
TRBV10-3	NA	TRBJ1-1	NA	CAISGSPQGNTEAFF	TGTGCCATCAGTGGGTCGCCGCAGGGGAACACTGAAGCTTTCTTT
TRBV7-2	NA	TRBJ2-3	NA	CASSLSWREDTQYF	TGTGCCAGCAGCTTAAGTTGGCGGGAAGATACGCAGTATTTT
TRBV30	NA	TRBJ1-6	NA	CAWSVRPEGERSSPLHF	TGTGCCTGGAGTGTACGGCCGGAGGGCGAAAGAAGTTCACCCCTCCACTTT
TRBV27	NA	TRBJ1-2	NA	CASSRTGYGYTF	TGTGCCAGCTCTCGGACGGGGTATGGCTACACCTTC
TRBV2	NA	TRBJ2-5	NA	CASSEERQETQYF	TGTGCCAGCAGTGAGGAGCGCCAAGAGACCCAGTACTTC
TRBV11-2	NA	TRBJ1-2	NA	CASSNRGTSRKNYGYTF	TGTGCCAGCAGCAATAGGGGAACAAGCAGAAAGAACTATGGCTACACCTTC
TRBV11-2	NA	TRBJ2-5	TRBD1	CASSPGQGETQYF	TGTGCCAGCAGCCCAGGACAGGGGGAGACCCAGTACTTC
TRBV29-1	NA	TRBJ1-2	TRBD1	CSVPPGQGHGYTF	TGCAGCGTTCCGCCCGGACAGGGACATGGCTACACCTTC
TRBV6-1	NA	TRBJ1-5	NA	CASSRNRESNQPQHF	TGTGCCAGCAGTCGAAACCGGGAGAGCAATCAGCCCCAGCATTTT
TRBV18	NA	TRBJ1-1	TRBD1	CASSPGGGRVTEAFF	TGTGCCAGCTCACCAGGAGGGGGCCGGGTCACTGAAGCTTTCTTT
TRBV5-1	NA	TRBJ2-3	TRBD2	CASSFGTRGDTQYF	TGCGCCAGCAGCTTCGGGACTAGGGGGGATACGCAGTATTTT
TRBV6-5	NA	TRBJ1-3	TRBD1	CASSLTGVGNTIYF	TGTGCCAGCAGTTTGACAGGGGTTGGAAACACCATATATTTT
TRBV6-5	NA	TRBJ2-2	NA	CASSRTGELFF	TGTGCCAGCAGCCGGACCGGGGAGCTGTTTTTT
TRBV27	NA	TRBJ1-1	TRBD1	CASSLSTGTEAFF	TGTGCCAGCAGTTTATCGACAGGGACTGAAGCTTTCTTT
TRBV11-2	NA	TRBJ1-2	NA	CASSLTSPGEDGYTF	TGTGCCAGCAGCTTAACGAGCCCAGGTGAAGATGGCTACACCTTC
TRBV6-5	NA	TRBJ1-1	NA	CASSRQLDTEAFF	TGTGCCAGCAGTCGACAGTTAGACACTGAAGCTTTCTTT
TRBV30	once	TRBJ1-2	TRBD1	CAWRTTGGYGYTF	TGTGCCTGGAGGACGACAGGGGGCTATGGCTACACCTTC
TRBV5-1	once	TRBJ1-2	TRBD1	CASSFADRVYYGYTF	TGCGCCAGCAGCTTCGCTGACAGGGTCTATTACGGCTACACCTTC
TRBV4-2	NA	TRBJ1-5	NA	CASSQDSGRNQPQHF	TGTGCCAGCAGCCAAGATAGTGGGCGCAATCAGCCCCAGCATTTT
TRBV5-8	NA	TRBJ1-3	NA	CASSNLREASGNTIYF	TGTGCCAGCAGTAACCTCAGGGAGGCCTCTGGAAACACCATATATTTT
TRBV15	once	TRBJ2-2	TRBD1	CATSIARGIPGELFF	TGTGCCACCAGCATAGCCAGGGGGATTCCCGGGGAGCTGTTTTTT
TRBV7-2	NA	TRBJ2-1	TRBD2	CASSPRGGGRNEQFF	TGTGCCAGCAGCCCTAGGGGCGGGGGACGGAATGAGCAGTTCTTC
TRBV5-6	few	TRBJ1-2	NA	CASSLGQYGYTF	TGTGCCAGCAGCTTGGGTCAATATGGCTACACCTTC
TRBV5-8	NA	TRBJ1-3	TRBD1	CASSEGVTGANTIYF	TGTGCCAGCAGCGAGGGGGTGACAGGGGCAAACACCATATATTTT
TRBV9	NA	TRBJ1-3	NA	CASSPLEWPGDTIYF	TGTGCCAGCAGCCCTCTAGAGTGGCCCGGGGACACCATATATTTT
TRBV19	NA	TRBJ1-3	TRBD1	CASSNPQTGAPGNTIYF	TGTGCCAGTAGCAACCCTCAAACAGGGGCTCCTGGAAACACCATATATTTT
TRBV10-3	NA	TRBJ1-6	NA	CAISPGGGRQNSPLHF	TGTGCCATCTCCCCCGGGGGGGGGCGGCAAAATTCACCCCTCCACTTT
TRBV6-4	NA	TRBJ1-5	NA	CASSETADQPQHF	TGTGCCAGCAGTGAGACAGCAGATCAGCCCCAGCATTTT
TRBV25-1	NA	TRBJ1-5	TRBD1	CASNIPGTVRNQPQHF	TGTGCCAGTAATATCCCCGGGACAGTCCGCAATCAGCCCCAGCATTTT
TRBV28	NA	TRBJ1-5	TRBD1	CASSPWDSANQPQHF	TGTGCCAGCAGTCCATGGGACAGCGCCAATCAGCCCCAGCATTTT
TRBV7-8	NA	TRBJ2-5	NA	CASSFPGSFQETQYF	TGTGCCAGCAGCTTTCCAGGCAGTTTTCAAGAGACCCAGTACTTC
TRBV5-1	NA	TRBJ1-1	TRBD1	CASSLGISTQGGKAFF	TGCGCCAGCAGCTTGGGAATTTCGACACAGGGGGGGAAAGCTTTCTTT
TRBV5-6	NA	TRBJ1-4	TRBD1	CASSLGGDRPEKLFF	TGTGCCAGCAGCTTGGGGGGGGACAGACCTGAAAAACTGTTTTTT
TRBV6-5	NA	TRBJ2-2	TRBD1	CASSSPGQGVTGELFF	TGTGCCAGCAGTTCCCCGGGACAGGGGGTCACCGGGGAGCTGTTTTTT